The 17 T cell receptor beta chains below come from one sample, sequenced in a study of read filtering for tumor transcriptome and immune sequencing. From approximately 400 ng of RNA, a library with molecular barcoded alpha/delta and beta/gamma adaptors was made. TCRdb independently ran MiXCR on the reads; one entry per CDR3 protein. The sample contains fewer than 150,000 distinct CDR3 sequences, around 13% of which appear only once. The specimen was a population of CD138-negative cells sorted from bone marrow. These receptors came from a donor aged 40 or older with multiple myeloma.

Turning to this clonotype: Just one base apart from a much larger clone, this may be a read error. The J gene is TRBJ1-4, the V gene TRBV7-9, with a weak D call TRBD1 (5 bases). The CDR3 totals 18 residues. The V end lost 3 bases, the J end lost 0 bases, and 17 bases lay between the germline ends. CDR1 is SEHNR, CDR2 FQNEAQ, per germline (reference sequence). The CDR3 protein is CASSFTGDPFATNEKLFF. The CDR3 nucleotides are TGTGCCAGCAGCTTTACAGGAGATCCCTTTGCAACTAATGAAAAACTGTTTTTT.

This clonotype was seen ten or more times. The chain is built from TRBV12-3 or TRBV12-4 and TRBJ2-7; D is tentatively TRBD1 or TRBD2 (5 bases each). Trimming cost V 5 bases and J 7 bases, with 15 bases left between them. This CDR3 comprises 13 residues. The CDR3: CASSQGPAREQYF. DNA of the CDR3: TGTGCCAGCAGTCAGGGACCAGCTCGGGAGCAGTACTTC.

This clonotype showed up many times. The V call is TRBV29-1, the J call TRBJ2-3; D is unresolved. The CDR3 is 15 residues long. The V end was cut by 5 bases, the J end by 1 base, with 16 bases between. Per the germline V gene, CDR1 is SQVTM and CDR2 is ANQGSEA. The CDR3 sequence: CSVHPRLSGTDTQYF. Here the CDR3 DNA reads TGCAGCGTTCATCCACGGTTATCTGGCACAGATACGCAGTATTTT.

This clonotype was seen many times. The genes are TRBV6-2 or TRBV6-3 and TRBJ2-1; 10 positions match TRBD2. The junction had 8 bases not matched to a gene; V was cut back by 6 bases and J by 3 bases. The germline CDR1 and CDR2 sequences are MNHEY and SVGEGT. The CDR3 is 16 residues long. The CDR3 protein is CASRRLAGGVYNEQFF. For the CDR3, the DNA is TGTGCCAGCAGAAGACTAGCGGGCGGGGTCTACAATGAGCAGTTCTTC.

This clonotype came up many times. The chain is built from TRBV29-1 and TRBJ2-7, with D perhaps matching TRBD2 (6 bases). Trimming stripped 0 bases from V and 5 bases from J, with 14 bases between. This CDR3 region has 14 residues. The V gene's germline CDR1 is SQVTM and CDR2 ANQGSEA. CDR3 in DNA: TGCAGCGTTGAAGATCGAAGCGGGTCCAACGAGCAGTACTTC. The encoded protein is CSVEDRSGSNEQYF.

Ten or more counts support this clonotype. The CDR3 DNA reads as TGCAGCGTATACTCTAGCACAGATACGCAGTATTTT. Its protein product is CSVYSSTDTQYF. The chain couples TRBV29-1 to TRBJ2-3; unclear D gene. Trimming removed 6 bases at V and 0 bases at J, with 7 bases between. Germline assignment: CDR1 SQVTM and CDR2 ANQGSEA. CDR3 length: 12 amino acids.

There are many counts of this clonotype. As DNA, the CDR3 is TGTGCCAGCAGTGGTGACTCATACACTGAAGCTTTCTTT. Translation: CASSGDSYTEAFF. The chain has TRBV6-1 and TRBJ1-1; D gene unclear. Trimming cost V 4 bases and J 3 bases, with 9 bases left between them. Looked up from germline, CDR1 is MNHNS and CDR2 is SASEGT. The CDR3 has 13 amino acids.

Remarks on this clonotype: This may be a read error, as it is one base from a much larger clone. This sequence joins TRBV2 and TRBJ2-3; either TRBD1 or TRBD2 may fit D (5 bases each). The CDR3 is 15 amino acids. Per germline, CDR1 SNHLY and CDR2 FYNNEI. CDR3 region: CASSDRTGSTGTQYF. The CDR3 nucleotides read TGTGCCAGCAGTGATAGGACGGGAAGCACAGGTACGCAGTATTTT.

This clonotype appeared many times. V usage is TRBV20-1 and J usage is TRBJ2-3; TRBD2 aligns across 12 bases. The CDR3 spans 17 residues. Per germline, CDR1 DFQATT and CDR2 SNEGSKA (reference sequence). Germline trimming cut 3 bases from V and 0 bases from J; bases unmatched to any gene: 7. As DNA, the CDR3 is TGCAGTGCTAGCCTAGCGGGAGGGCCCCTAAGCACAGATACGCAGTATTTT. Its translation is CSASLAGGPLSTDTQYF.

This clonotype came up many times. V gene TRBV6-6 combines with J gene TRBJ1-5; D is undetermined. Germline values: CDR1 MNHNY, CDR2 SVGAGI (reference sequence). The CDR3 is 12 residues long. The V end lost 10 bases, the J end lost 4 bases, and 11 bases lay between the germline ends. Here the CDR3 DNA reads TGTGCCACGAAGCGTACGAATCAGCCCCAGCATTTT. The encoded protein is CATKRTNQPQHF.

The table lists this clonotype with many counts. V is TRBV5-1 and J is TRBJ2-1, with TRBD1 identical over 7 bases. V shed 5 bases, J shed 7 bases, and the junction held 15 bases outside the gene matches. The CDR3 extends over 16 amino acids. In germline, CDR1 is SGHRS, CDR2 YFSETQ. In DNA form, the CDR3 reads TGCGCCAGCAGTGGGATTGCAGGGGGATATTGGAATGAGCAGTTCTTC. Translation gives CASSGIAGGYWNEQFF.

This clonotype has just a few counts. V and J are TRBV2 and TRBJ1-2, with 8 bases fitting TRBD1. The CDR3 spans 16 residues. The V gene's germline CDR1 is SNHLY and CDR2 FYNNEI. Trimming cost V 7 bases and J 1 base; bases outside gene matches: 11. Here the CDR3 reads CASTGTGGRGNYGYTF. The CDR3 DNA is TGTGCCAGCACGGGGACAGGCGGAAGGGGTAACTATGGCTACACCTTC.

This clonotype was detected only a few times. The chain couples TRBV2 to TRBJ1-1; 7 bases match TRBD1. Germline loops: CDR1 SNHLY, CDR2 FYNNEI. Trimming at V came to 4 bases and at J to 5 bases, leaving 4 bases not matched to a gene. The CDR3 loop spans 13 amino acids. The CDR3 loop reads CASSGGDSTEAFF. The CDR3 coding sequence is TGTGCCAGCAGTGGGGGGGACAGTACTGAAGCTTTCTTT.

This clonotype was observed at least ten times. This sequence joins TRBV29-1 and TRBJ2-2; D is undetermined. The CDR3 loop spans 15 amino acids. V lost 1 base and J lost 0, with 9 bases in between. Germline CDR1 is SQVTM and CDR2 is ANQGSEA. CDR3 in amino acids: CSVEAAQTNTGELFF. The DNA for the CDR3 is TGCAGCGTTGAAGCTGCGCAGACGAACACCGGGGAGCTGTTTTTT.

This clonotype has at least ten counts. The rearrangement joins TRBV20-1 to TRBJ2-1; TRBD2 agrees at 10 bases. V was pared by 1 base and J by 7 bases, with 4 bases of the junction left unmatched. CDR1 is DFQATT and CDR2 is SNEGSKA in the germline V gene (reference sequence). The CDR3 is 14 amino acids. DNA for the CDR3: TGCAGTGCTAGAGTTGAGCGGGGGGGTAATGAGCAGTTCTTC. The encoded protein is CSARVERGGNEQFF.

The chain has TRBV7-9 and TRBJ2-3; weak D call: TRBD1 (6 bases). The CDR3 runs to 15 residues. The V gene's germline CDR1 is SEHNR and CDR2 FQNEAQ (reference sequence). Trimming left V 5 bases short and J 3 bases short, with 15 bases between. CDR3 protein: CASSPQGIRTDTQYF. As DNA, the CDR3 is TGTGCCAGCAGCCCGCAGGGGATCAGGACAGATACGCAGTATTTT.

For this clonotype: Being one base from a much bigger clone, this may be a read error. The gene calls are TRBV20-1 and TRBJ2-4; D might be TRBD2 (6 bases). The CDR3 covers 17 residues. CDR1 and CDR2 from the germline V gene are DFQATT and SNEGSKA (reference sequence). The CDR3 region is CSTRGAGWGPAKNIQYF. For the CDR3, the DNA is TGCAGTACTAGAGGGGCGGGGTGGGGACCGGCCAAAAACATTCAGTACTTC.